Described below is a single T cell receptor beta chain sequence and its context. V was shortened by 1 base and J by 4 bases, with 14 bases between the two germline ends. CDR3 length equals 16 residues. Per germline, CDR1 SGHVS and CDR2 FQNEAQ. Profiled with immunoSEQ multiplex PCR; TCRdb holds only in-frame clones, not every one. The repertoire holds under 55,000 clones, with 91% as singletons. These data come from a study of graft-versus-host responses after intestinal transplantation. The source material was PBMCs, sampled 524 days after transplant. This TCR derives from a human patient who received an intestinal transplant, so some T cells may come from the graft donor. The gene calls are TRBV7-8 and TRBJ1-3; maybe TRBD1 (6 bases). CDR3 nucleotide sequence: TGTGCCAGCAGCTTAGAACAGGGCTTTCGAGGAAACACCATATATTTT. Its translation: CASSLEQGFRGNTIYF. The variable domain in full, with the rest retrieved from reference TRBV7-8 and TRBJ1-3, is GAGVSQSPRYKVAKRGQDVALRCDPISGHVSLFWYQQALGQGPEFLTYFQNEAQLDKSGLPSDRFFAERPEGSVSTLKIQRTQQEDSAVYLCASSLEQGFRGNTIYFGEGSWLTVV.